This T cell receptor beta chain was profiled in a study of identical twins. Whole-study results and caveats: The degree of excess twin sharing was weaker in beta out-of-frame sequences.

This clonotype was counted only a few times. Its antigen remains unidentified. Template switching supplied a universal primer site; unique molecular identifiers were carried on the cDNA. TCRdb itself ran the 5' RACE reads through MiXCR, one entry per CDR3 protein. The sample has under 900,000 distinct CDR3 sequences; roughly 20% are singletons. The sample was also reused in another study, on T cells expressing NK-cell markers. Per that study: For several donors, these clonotypes were likewise the leading ones in the CD3+CD56-NKG2C+ fraction.

The sequence was collected from a woman between 18 and 29 years old in good health. The sequenced material came from PBMCs.

Written as DNA, the CDR3 is TGTGCCAGCAGCTTGGGACAGAAGCCTTACGAGACCCAGTACTTC. Its protein product is CASSLGQKPYETQYF. The chain carries TRBV5-6 and TRBJ2-5, with a tentative D call TRBD1 (5 bases). Germline loops: CDR1 SGHDT, CDR2 YYEEEE. Trimming removed 0 bases at V and 5 bases at J, with 14 bases between. The CDR3 loop spans 15 amino acids.